These 10 T cell receptor beta chains share one sample of origin, sequenced in a study of blood T cell repertoires in COVID-19. Generated by immunoSEQ multiplex PCR, the TCRdb table keeps only in-frame clones and is missing some. The top ten clones hold over 0.9% of a sample with 350,000 or so clones, about 88% of them seen once. Input material: PBMCs or T cells enriched from blood (not recorded which). Receptors originate from a woman aged 25 to 39 who had been exposed to COVID-19.

This chain joins TRBV18 and TRBJ2-2, with D possibly matching TRBD2 (5 bases). V lost 0 bases and J 7 bases, leaving 12 bases between the germline ends. The CDR3 contains 15 residues. Germline loops: CDR1 KGHSH, CDR2 LQKENI. The DNA of the CDR3 is TGTGCCAGCTCACCACCGGGCGGGTCGGACGGGGAGCTGTTTTTT. It specifies CASSPPGGSDGELFF.

CDR3 sequence: CASSLEPGRGNTEAFF. The CDR3, as DNA: TGTGCCAGCAGCTTGGAGCCGGGCAGGGGGAACACTGAAGCTTTCTTT. V gene TRBV7-2 combines with J gene TRBJ1-1; a possible D gene is TRBD1 (6 bases). Per germline, CDR1 SGHTA and CDR2 FQGNSA. The CDR3 is 16 residues long. V gave up 3 bases and J gave up 1 base, with 15 bases separating them.

This clone was picked up a small number of times. The rearrangement links TRBV27 to TRBJ2-1; D perhaps matches TRBD2 (7 bases). Germline CDR1 and CDR2: MNHEY and SMNVEV (reference sequence). The V and J ends lost 6 bases and 5 bases respectively, with 20 bases between them. The CDR3 is 16 amino acids. The CDR3 DNA reads as TGTGCCAGCAGACCAGACTGGGGCGGGGGCCACAATGAGCAGTTCTTC. Its translation is CASRPDWGGGHNEQFF.

This chain joins TRBV15 and TRBJ2-1; D perhaps matches TRBD2 (6 bases). The CDR3 extends over 15 amino acids. Germline CDR1 LNHNV, CDR2 YYDKDF (reference sequence). V lost 1 base, J lost 3 bases, and 10 bases lay in between. The chain's CDR3 is CATSRAGDLYNEQFF. DNA of the CDR3: TGTGCCACCAGCAGAGCGGGAGATCTCTACAATGAGCAGTTCTTC.

This clone appeared once. This rearrangement joins TRBV10-1 to TRBJ2-2; the match to TRBD2 covers 8 bases. Germline V gene data show CDR1 as WNHNN and CDR2 as SYGVQD (reference sequence). V lost 6 bases and J lost 4; bases outside the gene matches: 10. The CDR3 is 16 amino acids. The CDR3 DNA sequence: TGCGCCAGCAGCCCGGGGCTAGCGGGTCTCACCGGGGAGCTGTTTTTT. It yields the protein CASSPGLAGLTGELFF.

The chain employs TRBV15 and TRBJ2-3; 10 bases agree with TRBD1. Germline V CDR1 and CDR2: LNHNV, YYDKDF (reference sequence). The CDR3 has 16 residues. The junction had 8 bases not matched to a gene; V was cut back by 5 bases and J by 3 bases. Here the CDR3 DNA reads TGTGCCACCAGCGGTCGGACAGGGGGTGAGACAGATACGCAGTATTTT. Its translation is CATSGRTGGETDTQYF. Full variable domain (remainder filled in from reference TRBV15 and TRBJ2-3): DAMVIQNPRYQVTQFGKPVTLSCSQTLNHNVMYWYQQKSSQAPKLLFHYYDKDFNNEADTPDNFQSRRPNTSFCFLDIRSPGLGDTAMYLCATSGRTGGETDTQYFGPGTRLTVL.

This sequence joins TRBV18 and TRBJ2-6; D is unresolved. Germline CDR1 reads KGHSH; CDR2 reads LQKENI. This CDR3 is built from 15 residues. Trimming took 8 bases from V and 0 from J, leaving 11 bases between them. The CDR3 DNA reads TGTGCCAGCCCCGAGTCCGGCTCTGGGGCCAACGTCCTGACTTTC. As protein: CASPESGSGANVLTF.

V is TRBV7-3 and J is TRBJ2-1, with TRBD2 identical over 10 bases. J was trimmed by 5 bases and V by 5 bases; bases with no gene match: 15. Germline assignment: CDR1 SGHTA and CDR2 FQGTGA. The CDR3 loop spans 18 amino acids. CDR3 coding DNA: TGTGCCAGCAGCCCCACCGGATCTAGCGGGAGTCCCCACAATGAGCAGTTCTTC. Translating it yields CASSPTGSSGSPHNEQFF.

The gene calls are TRBV5-1 and TRBJ2-5; TRBD2 agrees at 12 bases. Germline V gene sequence: CDR1 SGHRS, CDR2 YFSETQ. The CDR3 spans 15 residues. The V gene end was trimmed by 4 bases and the J gene end by 2 bases; junction bases not matched to a gene: 3. The CDR3 loop reads CASSRTSGEQETQYF. The CDR3 nucleotides are TGCGCCAGCAGCAGGACTAGCGGGGAACAAGAGACCCAGTACTTC.

The chain carries TRBV19 and TRBJ2-1, with no clear D. V was clipped by 3 bases and J by 1 base, with 7 bases between them. The CDR3 runs to 14 residues. Per the germline V gene, CDR1 is LNHDA and CDR2 is SQIVND (reference sequence). The CDR3 is CASSILESYNEQFF. In DNA, the CDR3 is TGTGCCAGTAGTATCTTAGAGTCCTACAATGAGCAGTTCTTC.